What follows are 22 T cell receptor beta chains derived from one specimen sequenced in a study of vaccination and CD4 T cells after COVID-19. The Oncomine TCR Beta short-read assay was applied to DNA of cultured CD4+ T cells. In TCRdb, the PCR reads were re-called with MiXCR into one record per CDR3 protein. The sample lists some 10,000 distinct CDR3 sequences, about 40% occurring once. As to treatment: roughly 11-day PBMC culture with coronavirus spike peptide pools or control peptides (ViraFEST assay). These TCRs' antigens remain unknown. The sequenced sample consisted of CD4+ T cells from blood, cultured in vitro. The receptors were sampled from a human donor who had recovered from COVID-19.

The rearrangement uses TRBV2 and TRBJ2-5, with TRBD2 matching 11 bases. CDR3 length equals 15 residues. V lost 10 bases and J lost 5; bases outside the gene matches: 12. Germline CDR1 is SNHLY and CDR2 is FYNNEI. The CDR3 region is CATRGSGGAVETQYF. Here the CDR3 DNA reads TGTGCCACCCGGGGTAGCGGGGGGGCCGTTGAGACCCAGTACTTC.

The V and J genes are TRBV11-1 and TRBJ2-2; either TRBD1 or TRBD2 may supply D (7 bases each). Trimming left V 5 bases short and J 5 bases short, with 21 bases between. The CDR3 has 17 residues. Germline V lookup: CDR1 SGHAT, CDR2 FQDESV (reference sequence). This CDR3 reads CASSPGSGRGGTGELFF. As DNA, the CDR3 is TGTGCCAGCAGCCCAGGCTCGGGCAGGGGGGGAACCGGGGAGCTGTTTTTT.

Only a few counts were recorded for this clonotype. For the CDR3, the DNA is TGTGCCAGTTCACCGGTACACAGGAGCTCTGGGGCCAACGTCCTGACTTTC. Translating gives CASSPVHRSSGANVLTF. This chain connects TRBV6-1 to TRBJ2-6, with a tentative D call TRBD1 (5 bases). The germline V gene has CDR1 MNHNS and CDR2 SASEGT. The CDR3 is made up of 17 amino acids. V was pared by 9 bases and J by 0 bases, with 18 bases between.

CDR3 loop: CASSVGPRGGEDTQYF. The CDR3 coding sequence is TGTGCCAGCAGCGTAGGACCTAGAGGGGGCGAGGATACGCAGTATTTT. The V gene is TRBV9, the J gene TRBJ2-3, with 7 nucleotides matching TRBD1. This CDR3 has 16 amino acids. J lost 6 bases, V lost 0 bases, and 10 bases had no gene match. Germline CDR1 SGDLS, CDR2 YYNGEE.

This sequence joins TRBV6-1 and TRBJ2-5; no reliable D call. Germline values: CDR1 MNHNS, CDR2 SASEGT. This CDR3 has 12 residues. V lost 6 bases to trimming and J lost 5 bases, with 10 bases between them. CDR3 DNA: TGTGCCAGCAGCCGAAGTGGCGAGACCCAGTACTTC. Amino acids: CASSRSGETQYF.

The rearrangement joins TRBV12-5 to TRBJ1-3; a possible D gene is TRBD1 (6 bases). Between the trimmed V and J ends, which lost 5 bases and 1 base, there was a span of 9 bases. The CDR3 is made up of 14 amino acids. The germline V gene has CDR1 LGHNT and CDR2 FRNRAP. The CDR3 sequence is CASGPTGSGNTIYF. The CDR3 DNA sequence: TGTGCTAGTGGTCCGACAGGTTCTGGAAACACCATATATTTT.

The CDR3 spells CASRTTGGRGEAFF. CDR3 nucleotides: TGTGCCAGCAGAACGACAGGGGGAAGGGGTGAAGCTTTCTTT. The chain uses TRBV12-3 or TRBV12-4 and TRBJ1-1, with 9 bases identical to TRBD1. This CDR3 is 14 amino acids long. V lost 6 bases, J lost 7 bases, and 9 bases stayed unmatched.

This CDR3 reads CASSIAGAGGNTIYF. CDR3 in DNA: TGTGCCAGTAGTATCGCGGGGGCAGGTGGAAACACCATATATTTT. The V gene is TRBV19, the J gene TRBJ1-3, with a possible D match to TRBD1 (6 bases). Germline loops: CDR1 LNHDA, CDR2 SQIVND (reference sequence). The CDR3 spans 15 residues. V gave up 3 bases and J gave up 3 bases, with 12 bases separating them.

This rearrangement joins TRBV24-1 to TRBJ2-3; possibly TRBD2 for D (5 bases). V was clipped by 1 base and J by 6 bases, with 7 bases between them. There are 13 residues in the CDR3. The germline CDR1 and CDR2 sequences are KGHDR and SFDVKD. CDR3 sequence (DNA): TGTGCCACCAGTGATTTCCCGGGGGATACGCAGTATTTT. Protein sequence: CATSDFPGDTQYF.

This clonotype was detected only a few times. V is TRBV4-1 and J is TRBJ1-5; 7 bases are a match to TRBD1. V trimming: 5 bases; J trimming: 5 bases; junction bases outside the gene matches: 12. CDR3 length: 16 residues. Germline CDR1 and CDR2: MGHRA and YSYEKL. The DNA of the CDR3 is TGCGCCAGCAGCAGTTTTCGGACAGGAACAGATCAGCCCCAGCATTTT. Its translation is CASSSFRTGTDQPQHF.

This clonotype is categorized as medium-sized. The chain has TRBV2 and TRBJ1-2; D is undetermined. The V and J ends lost 6 bases and 5 bases respectively, with 10 bases between them. This CDR3 has 12 residues. The germline V gene has CDR1 SNHLY and CDR2 FYNNEI. CDR3 in amino acids: CASRSTVYGYTF. The CDR3 DNA is TGTGCCAGCAGGTCGACGGTATATGGCTACACCTTC.

The V gene is TRBV18, the J gene TRBJ1-6; a possible D gene is TRBD1 (5 bases). The V and J ends lost 2 bases and 5 bases respectively, with 7 bases between them. The CDR3 is made up of 14 amino acids. Germline CDR1 and CDR2: KGHSH and LQKENI. CDR3 DNA: TGTGCCAGCTCACCAGGGGGTAATAATTCACCCCTCCACTTT. Residues: CASSPGGNNSPLHF.

The chain employs TRBV10-3 and TRBJ2-7, with 9 bases that match TRBD1. With 6 bases clipped from V and 5 bases from J, the junction kept 8 bases outside the gene matches. This CDR3 has 14 residues. From germline, CDR1 is ENHRY and CDR2 SYGVKD. Here the CDR3 reads CAIRQGQGSHEQYF. As DNA, the CDR3 is TGTGCCATCAGGCAAGGACAGGGGTCCCACGAGCAGTACTTC.

The gene calls are TRBV2 and TRBJ2-2, with D tentatively TRBD2 (6 bases). CDR1 is SNHLY, CDR2 FYNNEI, per germline. The CDR3 extends over 14 amino acids. Between the trimmed V and J ends, which lost 11 bases and 4 bases, there was a span of 17 bases. The CDR3 is CAGLGSSGTGELFF. The CDR3 DNA reads TGTGCCGGTCTAGGGAGTAGCGGCACCGGGGAGCTGTTTTTT.

This clonotype has a handful of counts. This chain joins TRBV28 and TRBJ2-7, with 15 nucleotides matching TRBD2. This CDR3 spans 14 amino acids. V gave up 8 bases and J gave up 7 bases; unmatched junction bases: 6. Germline V gives CDR1 MDHEN, CDR2 SYDVKM. In DNA, the CDR3 is TGTGCCAGCGGTCGGACTAGCGGGGGGGAGGAGCAGTACTTC. Protein: CASGRTSGGEEQYF.

Details on this clonotype: A much larger clone differs from this one at a single base, so this may be a read error. The V call is TRBV6-1, the J call TRBJ2-7; 9 nucleotides line up with TRBD1. The V segment lost 5 bases and the J segment 3 bases; nucleotides outside the gene matches: 5. From germline, CDR1 is MNHNS and CDR2 SASEGT. This CDR3 comprises 14 residues. The CDR3 DNA reads as TGTGCCAGCAGTCGGACAGGGGTCGTCTACGAGCAGTACTTC. Translation gives CASSRTGVVYEQYF.

This clonotype was counted a few times. The chain carries TRBV12-3 or TRBV12-4 and TRBJ1-1; maybe TRBD1 (5 bases). The CDR3 length is 14 residues. With 3 bases removed from V and 0 bases from J, the gap between germline ends came to 8 bases. For the CDR3, the DNA is TGTGCCAGCAGTTTGGCCAGGGTGAACACTGAAGCTTTCTTT. It translates to CASSLARVNTEAFF.

V and J are TRBV5-1 and TRBJ2-5; TRBD2 might be the D (6 bases). Trimming shortened V by 3 bases and J by 5 bases, and 11 bases separated the two germline ends. Germline CDR1 and CDR2: SGHRS and YFSETQ. The CDR3 totals 13 residues. For the CDR3, the DNA is TGCGCCAGCAGCTCCGGAGGGCGGGAGACCCAGTACTTC. Its protein is CASSSGGRETQYF.

This chain connects TRBV20-1 to TRBJ2-3, with TRBD2 matching over 10 bases. The V gene end was trimmed by 5 bases and the J gene end by 4 bases; junction bases not matched to a gene: 6. The CDR3 extends over 14 amino acids. Germline-derived CDR1 and CDR2 are DFQATT and SNEGSKA (reference sequence). CDR3 in amino acids: CSAFTSGVSDTQYF. In nucleotides, the CDR3 is TGCAGTGCTTTCACTAGCGGGGTCTCAGATACGCAGTATTTT.

V usage is TRBV6-5 and J usage is TRBJ1-1; TRBD1 might be the D (5 bases). With 0 bases removed from V and 5 bases from J, the gap between germline ends came to 7 bases. From germline, CDR1 is MNHEY and CDR2 SVGAGI. CDR3 length: 13 residues. This CDR3 reads CASSYSGQTEAFF. The CDR3 coding sequence is TGTGCCAGCAGTTACTCGGGGCAAACTGAAGCTTTCTTT.

This clonotype is labeled medium-sized. The J gene is TRBJ2-5, the V gene TRBV20-1, with D perhaps matching TRBD1 (6 bases). Germline values: CDR1 DFQATT, CDR2 SNEGSKA (reference sequence). Between the trimmed V and J ends, which lost 0 bases and 0 bases, there was a span of 8 bases. The CDR3 loop spans 14 amino acids. The CDR3 spells CSARDRGYQETQYF. The CDR3 region has the DNA TGCAGTGCTAGAGACAGGGGATACCAAGAGACCCAGTACTTC.

In this sample, this clonotype turned up a few times. The genes are TRBV15 and TRBJ1-3, with D tentatively TRBD1 (5 bases). CDR3 length: 15 amino acids. CDR1 and CDR2 from the germline V gene are LNHNV and YYDKDF (reference sequence). V lost 3 bases to trimming and J lost 0 bases, with 9 bases between them. The CDR3 loop reads CATSSEDSSGNTIYF. The CDR3 DNA is TGTGCCACCAGCAGCGAAGACAGCTCTGGAAACACCATATATTTT.